What follows are 23 T cell receptor beta chains derived from one specimen sequenced in a study of cytomegalovirus exposure and HLA in healthy donors. The PCR had 60 Vbeta and 13 Jbeta primers. Sequencing was performed with immunoSEQ multiplex PCR; in TCRdb, only in-frame clones are kept and a portion is missing. Found here are 150,000 to 200,000 clones, 70% to 85% of them singletons; the top ten hold under 8%. The sequencing sample was made of PBMCs. Receptors were obtained from a man aged 45-60 years in good health and CMV-seropositive.

The chain couples TRBV2 to TRBJ2-2; 7 nucleotides agree with TRBD1. The CDR3 length is 15 residues. CDR1 SNHLY and CDR2 FYNNEI come from the germline V gene. The J segment lost 1 base and the V segment lost 6 bases, leaving 5 bases of the junction unmatched. CDR3: CASRPGTVNTGELFF. As DNA, the CDR3 is TGTGCCAGCAGGCCCGGGACAGTGAACACCGGGGAGCTGTTTTTT.

This sequence joins TRBV15 and TRBJ1-5, with D unclear. V lost 3 bases, J lost 0 bases, and 9 bases lay in between. The CDR3 loop spans 15 amino acids. Germline assignment: CDR1 LNHNV and CDR2 YYDKDF (reference sequence). The CDR3 nucleotides are TGTGCCACCAGCAGTTCACAATATAGCAATCAGCCCCAGCATTTT. Amino acids: CATSSSQYSNQPQHF.

The V gene is TRBV30, the J gene TRBJ1-1; D remains unclear. Deletions cut 2 bases from V and 5 bases from J, with 24 bases between. The CDR3 contains 17 residues. Germline CDR1 is GTSNPN and CDR2 is SVGIG (reference sequence). For the CDR3, the DNA is TGTGCCTGGAGTCCCAGGCGGGGAGGCGCGACGAGAACTGAAGCTTTCTTT. This encodes CAWSPRRGGATRTEAFF. The variable domain in full, with the rest retrieved from reference TRBV30 and TRBJ1-1, is SQTIHQWPATLVQPVGSPLSLECTVEGTSNPNLYWYRQAAGRGLQLLFYSVGIGQISSEVPQNLSASRPQDRQFILSSKKLLLSDSGFYLCAWSPRRGGATRTEAFFGQGTRLTVV.

The V and J genes are TRBV5-1 and TRBJ2-3; D may be TRBD2 (5 bases). The CDR3 contains 13 residues. V lost 7 bases and J 1 base, leaving 10 bases between the germline ends. CDR1 SGHRS and CDR2 YFSETQ come from the germline V gene. DNA for the CDR3: TGCGCCAGCCAGACTACCCGCACAGATACGCAGTATTTT. The encoded protein is CASQTTRTDTQYF.

The chain joins TRBV6-4 to TRBJ2-7; TRBD2 agrees at 7 bases. CDR1 is MRHNA and CDR2 is SNTAGT in the germline V gene. V shed 5 bases, J shed 2 bases, and the junction held 6 bases outside the gene matches. This CDR3 region has 14 residues. DNA of the CDR3: TGTGCCAGCAGTTCCCGACTAGCCGCCTACGAGCAGTACGTC. This sequence encodes CASSSRLAAYEQYV.

V usage is TRBV2 and J usage is TRBJ2-7, with 8 bases aligning to TRBD1. The trim removed 4 bases at V and 2 bases at J, leaving 4 bases unmatched. The CDR3 contains 14 residues. Germline assignment: CDR1 SNHLY and CDR2 FYNNEI. The CDR3 loop reads CASSAGGYAYEQYV. In DNA form, the CDR3 reads TGTGCCAGCAGTGCAGGGGGCTATGCCTACGAGCAGTACGTC.

Remarks on this clone: Within the sample, other DNA sequences also encode this same CDR3. The CDR3 spells CASSPGHLNTGELFF. CDR3 coding DNA: TGTGCCAGCAGTCCCGGACACCTGAACACCGGGGAGCTGTTTTTT. The chain couples TRBV6-5 to TRBJ2-2, with a weak D call TRBD1 (5 bases). Germline-derived CDR1 and CDR2 are MNHEY and SVGAGI. The V end lost 5 bases, the J end lost 1 base, and 11 bases lay between the germline ends. CDR3 length: 15 amino acids.

The chain recombines TRBV28 with TRBJ1-2; 9 bases agree with TRBD1. Per germline, CDR1 MDHEN and CDR2 SYDVKM. The CDR3 covers 13 residues. The junction had 4 bases not matched to a gene; V was cut back by 5 bases and J by 6 bases. As DNA, the CDR3 is TGTGCCAGCAGTCTCACAGGGGGCAATGGCTACACCTTC. Residues: CASSLTGGNGYTF.

V is TRBV7-2 and J is TRBJ1-2; unclear D gene. The germline V gene encodes CDR1 SGHTA and CDR2 FQGNSA. V lost 1 base and J 8 bases, leaving 8 bases between the germline ends. The CDR3 runs 12 residues. CDR3 residues: CASSLGVAGYTF. The CDR3 bases are TGTGCCAGCAGCTTAGGAGTAGCAGGCTACACCTTC.

This chain connects TRBV5-6 to TRBJ1-2; TRBD1 agrees at 10 bases. Germline values: CDR1 SGHDT, CDR2 YYEEEE. CDR3 length equals 14 residues. With V trimmed by 4 bases and J by 7 bases, 7 bases remained unmatched. The CDR3 here is CASSPGTGVSGYTF. The CDR3 DNA sequence: TGTGCCAGCAGCCCCGGGACAGGGGTTTCTGGCTACACCTTC. The full variable domain, completed using reference TRBV5-6 and TRBJ1-2, is DAGVTQSPTHLIKTRGQQVTLRCSPKSGHDTVSWYQQALGQGPQFIFQYYEEEERQRGNFPDRFSGHQFPNYSSELNVNALLLGDSALYLCASSPGTGVSGYTFGSGTRLTVV.

V and J are TRBV6-5 and TRBJ2-1; 10 positions match TRBD2. This CDR3 is built from 15 residues. V shed 7 bases and J 7 bases; nucleotides not matched to a gene: 10. CDR1 and CDR2 (germline): MNHEY, SVGAGI. DNA of the CDR3: TGTGCCAGCATCCAGCTAGCGGGAGCTGGGAATGAGCAGTTCTTC. This translates into CASIQLAGAGNEQFF.

J is TRBJ2-5 and V is TRBV5-1, with 14 bases that match TRBD2. Germline loops: CDR1 SGHRS, CDR2 YFSETQ. Unmatched junction bases numbered 11, after V lost 4 bases and J lost 3 bases. The CDR3 contains 18 residues. The CDR3 sequence: CASSTLTSGGGREETQYF. The CDR3 region has the DNA TGCGCCAGCAGCACCCTGACTAGCGGGGGGGGAAGAGAAGAGACCCAGTACTTC.

This rearrangement joins TRBV30 to TRBJ1-2; TRBD1 aligns across 7 bases. The length of the CDR3 is 14 residues. Germline V gene lookup returns CDR1 GTSNPN and CDR2 SVGIG (reference sequence). V trimming: 0 bases; J trimming: 6 bases; junction bases outside the gene matches: 7. In DNA form, the CDR3 reads TGTGCCTGGAGTGTACGAGACAGGGCCCATGGCTACACCTTC. Its protein product is CAWSVRDRAHGYTF.

In DNA form, the CDR3 reads TGTGCCAGCAGCGTAGAACTAGCGGGTTCCTACAATGAGCAGTTCTTC. It specifies CASSVELAGSYNEQFF. The genes are TRBV9 and TRBJ2-1, with 9 bases lining up with TRBD2. V lost 0 bases and J lost 1; bases outside the gene matches: 2. Germline values: CDR1 SGDLS, CDR2 YYNGEE. CDR3 length: 16 residues.

This clone appeared a few times. The V and J genes are TRBV16 and TRBJ2-4, with TRBD2 identical over 7 bases. From germline, CDR1 is KGHSY and CDR2 FQNENV. This CDR3 contains 15 residues. V lost 2 bases to trimming and J lost 5 bases; unmatched junction nucleotides: 6. CDR3: CASSQRLADQNIQYF. The CDR3 DNA sequence: TGTGCCAGCAGCCAAAGGCTAGCGGATCAAAACATTCAGTACTTC.

The CDR3 protein is CASSPGLAGLQETQYF. As DNA, the CDR3 is TGTGCCAGCAGTCCTGGACTAGCGGGACTACAAGAGACCCAGTACTTC. The chain recombines TRBV28 with TRBJ2-5; 12 nucleotides match TRBD2. Per germline, CDR1 MDHEN and CDR2 SYDVKM. The trim removed 5 bases at V and 2 bases at J, leaving 6 bases unmatched. The CDR3 consists of 16 residues.

The chain combines TRBV5-5 with TRBJ1-5; D gene uncertain. There are 13 residues in the CDR3. V lost 4 bases and J lost 6, with 11 bases in between. Germline CDR1 is SGHKS and CDR2 is YYEKEE (reference sequence). The CDR3 spells CASSIGESQPQHF. DNA for the CDR3: TGTGCCAGCAGCATCGGGGAAAGTCAGCCCCAGCATTTT. The whole variable domain, filled in from reference TRBV5-5 and TRBJ1-5, reads DAGVTQSPTHLIKTRGQQVTLRCSPISGHKSVSWYQQVLGQGPQFIFQYYEKEERGRGNFPDRFSARQFPNYSSELNVNALLLGDSALYLCASSIGESQPQHFGDGTRLSIL.

The rearrangement links TRBV19 to TRBJ1-1, with TRBD1 as a possible D gene (5 bases). CDR1 LNHDA and CDR2 SQIVND come from the germline V gene (reference sequence). Trimming stripped 6 bases from V and 4 bases from J, with 15 bases between. The CDR3 totals 14 residues. The CDR3 region has the DNA TGTGCCAGTAGCCAGGACACAGTCCCCACTGAAGCTTTCTTT. It is translated as CASSQDTVPTEAFF.

The chain recombines TRBV13 with TRBJ2-1; TRBD2 matches at 13 bases. The CDR3 loop spans 15 amino acids. The V and J ends lost 2 bases and 8 bases, in that order; junction bases with no gene match: 3. Germline V CDR1 and CDR2: PRHDT, FYEKMQ (reference sequence). The CDR3 sequence is CASSLQLAGGDEQFF. CDR3 bases: TGTGCCAGCAGCTTACAACTAGCGGGAGGGGATGAGCAGTTCTTC.

Here the CDR3 DNA reads TGTGCCAGCAGATACAGGGGTGACACTGAAGCTTTCTTT. Residues: CASRYRGDTEAFF. V gene TRBV6-1 combines with J gene TRBJ1-1, with 7 bases that match TRBD1. Germline CDR1 and CDR2: MNHNS and SASEGT. This CDR3 comprises 13 residues. Germline trimming cut 6 bases from V and 3 bases from J; bases unmatched to any gene: 4.

The chain has TRBV19 and TRBJ2-3; weak D call: TRBD2 (5 bases). Looked up from germline, CDR1 is LNHDA and CDR2 is SQIVND (reference sequence). This CDR3 spans 15 amino acids. With 4 bases removed from V and 4 bases from J, the gap between germline ends came to 15 bases. This CDR3 is CASSTTSVSADTQYF. The CDR3 DNA reads TGTGCCAGTAGTACTACTAGTGTCTCAGCAGATACGCAGTATTTT.

The V and J genes are TRBV18 and TRBJ2-7; no reliable D call. CDR1 is KGHSH, CDR2 LQKENI, per germline. CDR3 length: 13 amino acids. Between the trimmed V and J ends, which lost 0 bases and 7 bases, there was a span of 10 bases. In nucleotides, the CDR3 is TGTGCCAGCTCACCACCGAATTCTGAGGAGCAGTACTTC. As protein: CASSPPNSEEQYF.

This clone was counted between two and nine times. This chain connects TRBV7-8 to TRBJ2-7, with 9 bases lining up with TRBD2. Unmatched junction bases numbered 6, after V lost 3 bases and J lost 3 bases. The CDR3 loop spans 15 amino acids. CDR1 and CDR2 (germline): SGHVS, FQNEAQ. CDR3 bases: TGTGCCAGCAGCTTCAGACTAGCGGCAGTCTACGAGCAGTACGTC. It is translated as CASSFRLAAVYEQYV.